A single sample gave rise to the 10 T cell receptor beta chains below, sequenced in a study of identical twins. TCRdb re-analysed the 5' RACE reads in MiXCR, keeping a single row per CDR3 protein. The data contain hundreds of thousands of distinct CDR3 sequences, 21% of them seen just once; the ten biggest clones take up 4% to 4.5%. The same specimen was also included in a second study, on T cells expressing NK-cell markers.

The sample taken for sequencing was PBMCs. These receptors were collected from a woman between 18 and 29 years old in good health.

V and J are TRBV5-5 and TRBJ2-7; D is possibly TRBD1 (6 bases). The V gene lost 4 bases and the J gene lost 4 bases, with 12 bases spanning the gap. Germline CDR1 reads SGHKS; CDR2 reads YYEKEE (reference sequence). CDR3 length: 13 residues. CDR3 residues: CASSPGQKYEQYF. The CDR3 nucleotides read TGTGCCAGCAGCCCTGGACAGAAGTACGAGCAGTACTTC.

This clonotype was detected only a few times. Here the CDR3 DNA reads TGCGCCAGCAGCCGTAGTTACACAGATACGCAGTATTTT. This sequence encodes CASSRSYTDTQYF. The rearrangement joins TRBV5-1 to TRBJ2-3; D call uncertain. Germline lookup yields CDR1 SGHRS and CDR2 YFSETQ. This CDR3 has 13 amino acids. Deletions cut 4 bases from V and 2 bases from J, with 8 bases between.

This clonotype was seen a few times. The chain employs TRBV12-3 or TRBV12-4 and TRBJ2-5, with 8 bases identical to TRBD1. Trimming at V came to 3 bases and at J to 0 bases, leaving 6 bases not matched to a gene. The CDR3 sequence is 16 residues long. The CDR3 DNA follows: TGTGCCAGCAGTTTTTCATACAGGGGGGACCAAGAGACCCAGTACTTC. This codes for CASSFSYRGDQETQYF.

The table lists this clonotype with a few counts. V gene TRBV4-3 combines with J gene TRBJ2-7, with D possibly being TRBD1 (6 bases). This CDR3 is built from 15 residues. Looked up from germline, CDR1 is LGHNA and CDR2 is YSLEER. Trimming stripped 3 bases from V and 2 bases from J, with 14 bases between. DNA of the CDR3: TGCGCCAGCAGCCAGGACAGCCCGGGCCCCTACGAGCAGTACTTC. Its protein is CASSQDSPGPYEQYF.

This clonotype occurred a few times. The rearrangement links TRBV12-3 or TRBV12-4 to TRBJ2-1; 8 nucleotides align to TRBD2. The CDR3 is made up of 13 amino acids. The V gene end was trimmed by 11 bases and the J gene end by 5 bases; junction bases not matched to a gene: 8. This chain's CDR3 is CALAGPNHNEQFF. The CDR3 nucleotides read TGTGCCCTAGCGGGTCCGAACCACAATGAGCAGTTCTTC.

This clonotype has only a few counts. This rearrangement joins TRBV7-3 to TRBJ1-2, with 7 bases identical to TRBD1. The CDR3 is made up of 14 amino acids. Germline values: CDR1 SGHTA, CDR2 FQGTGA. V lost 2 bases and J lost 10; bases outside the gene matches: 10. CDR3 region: CASSLYRDSASYTF. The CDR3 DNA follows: TGTGCCAGCAGCTTATACCGGGACAGTGCCTCCTACACCTTC.

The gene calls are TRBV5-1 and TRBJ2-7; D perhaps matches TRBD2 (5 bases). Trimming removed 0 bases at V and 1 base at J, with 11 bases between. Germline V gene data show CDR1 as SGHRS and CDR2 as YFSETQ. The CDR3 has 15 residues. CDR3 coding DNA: TGCGCCAGCAGCTTGGCCGGAGGCAAGTCCTACGAGCAGTACTTC. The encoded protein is CASSLAGGKSYEQYF.

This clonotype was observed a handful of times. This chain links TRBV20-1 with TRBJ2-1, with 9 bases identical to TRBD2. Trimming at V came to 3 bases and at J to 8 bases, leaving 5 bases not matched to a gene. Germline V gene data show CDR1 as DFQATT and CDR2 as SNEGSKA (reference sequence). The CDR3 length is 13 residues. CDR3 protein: CSASFSGRDEQFF. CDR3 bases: TGCAGTGCTAGTTTTAGCGGGAGAGATGAGCAGTTCTTC.

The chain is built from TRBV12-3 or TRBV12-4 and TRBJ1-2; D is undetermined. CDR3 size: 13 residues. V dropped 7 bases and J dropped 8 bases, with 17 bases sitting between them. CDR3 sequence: CASTPRRHEGYTF. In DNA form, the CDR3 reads TGTGCCAGCACCCCTAGACGGCATGAGGGCTACACCTTC.

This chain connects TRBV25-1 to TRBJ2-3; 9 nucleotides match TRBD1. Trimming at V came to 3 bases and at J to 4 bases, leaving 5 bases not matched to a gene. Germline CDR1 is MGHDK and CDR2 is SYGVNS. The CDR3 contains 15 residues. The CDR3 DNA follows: TGTGCCAGCAGTGATGACAGGGGGTTCCCAGATACGCAGTATTTT. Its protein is CASSDDRGFPDTQYF. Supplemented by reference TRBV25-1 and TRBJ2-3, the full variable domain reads EADIYQTPRYLVIGTGKKITLECSQTMGHDKMYWYQQDPGMELHLIHYSYGVNSTEKGDLSSESTVSRIRTEHFPLTLESARPSHTSQYLCASSDDRGFPDTQYFGPGTRLTVL.